The present entry profiles one T cell receptor (beta chain) with its context. Its matching antigen is unknown. This sample stems from a study of regulatory T cells in long-lasting Graves disease. Study-wide findings and caveats: Sample size, which was small, may have reduced accuracy. Newly diagnosed Graves' patients had higher TCR diversity than persistent ones. Favored gene segments in persistent disease were TRBV28, TRBJ1-2 and TRBJ2-5.

V lost 6 bases, J lost 3 bases, and 15 bases lay in between. The CDR3 covers 15 residues. According to the study, TCR beta libraries were built with iRepertoire HTBI primers and CDR3-region Arm-PCR. Using its own MiXCR run on the multiplex PCR reads, TCRdb lists one record per CDR3 protein. In the table there are some 340,000 distinct CDR3 sequences, around 23% of which are singletons. The sample's time point: persistent/refractory GD, antithyroid drugs over 5 years with positive TRAb. Isolated PBMC RNA provided the starting material for the TCR library. Nine milliliters of peripheral blood were taken and placed in EDTA tubes.

The sequence was collected from a woman aged 40 to 50 with Graves disease. This material consisted of peripheral blood mononuclear cells (PBMCs), taken when the disease was refractory, from a patient treated with antithyroid drugs. This sequence joins TRBV12-3 or TRBV12-4 and TRBJ1-5; possible D gene TRBD1, 6 bases. The CDR3 spells CASSSQGVLNQPQHF. The CDR3 DNA follows: TGTGCCAGCAGCTCACAGGGTGTTCTCAATCAGCCCCAGCATTTT.